This T cell receptor (beta chain) was observed in a study of CXCR3-negative and CXCR3-positive naive CD8 T cells. Study-wide context: Roughly 1.5 +/- 0.3 million TRB reads came from each library, giving roughly 130 million in total. The study, taken as a whole, reports: For CXCR3-positive naive cells, TRB CDR3s were more hydrophobic than those of CXCR3-negative naive cells. TRBV-TRBJ usage was similar across naive CXCR3 subsets but distinct in memory cells. Much lower diversity was found in memory CD8+ cells, while both naive subsets had comparably high diversity.

It was by 5' RACE with UMI labels that the TRB cDNA libraries were prepared. With the 5' RACE reads reprocessed, TCRdb shows one record per CDR3 protein and no DNA. The specimen's table records about 85,000 distinct CDR3 sequences. The CD45RO-CCR7+CD27+CD95- phenotype denoted naive CD8+ T cells. In regard to this clonotype: The antigen is not known.

The source material was naive CXCR3+ CD8+ T cells from blood. Subset: CD45RO-CCR7+CD27+CD95- naive CD8+ T cells expressing CXCR3 (TNR3+). This receptor was obtained from a human donor in good health. Some clones in this sample may be carry-over from other donors' samples.

This CDR3 reads CSARDQAGGSYEQYF. This chain uses TRBV20-1 with TRBJ2-7; the TCRdb D gene call, TRBD1, has no DNA to confirm it. The CDR3 consists of 15 residues. Germline-derived CDR1 and CDR2 are DFQATT and SNEGSKA (reference sequence).